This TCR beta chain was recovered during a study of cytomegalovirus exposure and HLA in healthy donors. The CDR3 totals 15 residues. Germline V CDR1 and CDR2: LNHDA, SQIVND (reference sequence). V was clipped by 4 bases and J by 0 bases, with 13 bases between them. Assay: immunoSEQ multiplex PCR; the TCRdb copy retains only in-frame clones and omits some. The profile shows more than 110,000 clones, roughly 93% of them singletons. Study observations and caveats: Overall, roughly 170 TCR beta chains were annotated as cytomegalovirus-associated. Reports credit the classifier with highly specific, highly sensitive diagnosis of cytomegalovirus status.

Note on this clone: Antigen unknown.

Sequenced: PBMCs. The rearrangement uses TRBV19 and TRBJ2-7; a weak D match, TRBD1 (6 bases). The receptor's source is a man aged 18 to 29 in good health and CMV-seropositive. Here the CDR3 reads CASSNLGAGSYEQYF. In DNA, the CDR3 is TGTGCCAGTAGTAATCTGGGGGCGGGCTCCTACGAGCAGTACTTC.